One sample yielded the 31 T cell receptor beta chains listed below, sequenced in a study of blood T cell repertoires in COVID-19. Sequencing was performed with immunoSEQ multiplex PCR; in TCRdb, only in-frame clones are kept and a portion is missing. The sample includes about 200,000 clones, 65% to 90% of them seen just once. Sequenced: PBMCs or T cells enriched from blood (not recorded which). The origin of the receptors is a woman aged 25-40 years who had been exposed to COVID-19.

As concerns this clone: At one end the junction does not follow the germline gene, possibly because of a read error. The chain links TRBV2 to TRBJ1-4, with TRBD1 matching over 10 bases. Germline V gene sequence: CDR1 SNHLY, CDR2 FYNNEI. The CDR3 spans 17 residues. The DNA for the CDR3 is TGTGCCAGCACCGTGACAGGGGGCGCCGCCACTAGTGAAAAACTGTTTTTT. Its translation is CASTVTGGAATSEKLFF.

This chain links TRBV21-1 with TRBJ1-3; TRBD1, the table's D call, lacks a check against the DNA. TRBV21-1 is described as a pseudogene. This CDR3 is built from 18 residues. The CDR3 sequence is CASSKVPDTIFSGNTIYF. The DNA of the CDR3 is TGTGCCAGCAGCAAAGTACCCGACACGATCTTCTCTGGAAACACCATATATTTT.

This clone was seen just once. The rearrangement joins TRBV11-2 to TRBJ2-7; 9 bases are shared with TRBD1. Germline V gene data show CDR1 as SGHAT and CDR2 as FQNNGV. V lost 2 bases to trimming and J lost 4 bases; unmatched junction nucleotides: 3. The CDR3 spans 14 residues. The CDR3 region has the DNA TGTGCCAGCAGCTTATCCGGGACAGGGTACGAGCAGTACTTC. Protein sequence: CASSLSGTGYEQYF.

The V gene is TRBV19, the J gene TRBJ2-3; the D gene is possibly TRBD2 (5 bases). The CDR3 covers 14 residues. CDR1 LNHDA and CDR2 SQIVND come from the germline V gene (reference sequence). Trimming cost V 4 bases and J 2 bases, with 10 bases left between them. CDR3 bases: TGTGCCAGTAGTACGGGGATATACACAGATACGCAGTATTTT. Its protein product is CASSTGIYTDTQYF.

The J gene is TRBJ1-2, the V gene TRBV10-1; D unclear. The CDR3 runs to 13 residues. Germline loops: CDR1 WNHNN, CDR2 SYGVQD (reference sequence). With 2 bases removed from V and 5 bases from J, the gap between germline ends came to 9 bases. Written as DNA, the CDR3 is TGCGCCAGCAGTGAGGATAGGAGGTATGGCTACACCTTC. Residues: CASSEDRRYGYTF.

The chain uses TRBV30 and TRBJ1-4; possibly TRBD1 for D (5 bases). The CDR3 spans 12 residues. V lost 3 bases and J lost 7, with 9 bases in between. Germline-derived CDR1 and CDR2 are GTSNPN and SVGIG (reference sequence). CDR3 nucleotides: TGTGCCTGGAGCGGGGGAAGTGAAAAACTGTTTTTT. Its translation is CAWSGGSEKLFF.

The chain combines TRBV14 with TRBJ2-7; 7 bases map to TRBD1. Trimming took 6 bases from V and 0 from J; bases not matched to a gene: 5. CDR1 is SGHDN and CDR2 is FVKESK in the germline V gene. The CDR3 is 14 amino acids. As DNA, the CDR3 is TGTGCCAGCAGGCTGACAGGGAGCTCCTACGAGCAGTACTTC. The encoded protein is CASRLTGSSYEQYF.

This chain links TRBV5-1 with TRBJ1-1; 9 bases line up with TRBD1. Germline-derived CDR1 and CDR2 are SGHRS and YFSETQ. V lost 2 bases and J lost 5; bases outside the gene matches: 4. CDR3 length: 14 amino acids. The CDR3 loop reads CASSFGTGNTEAFF. The CDR3 DNA follows: TGCGCCAGCAGCTTTGGGACAGGGAATACTGAAGCTTTCTTT.

J is TRBJ1-4 and V is TRBV5-3; 11 nucleotides align to TRBD1. TRBV5-3 is given ORF status, its function remaining uncertain. Germline trimming cut 6 bases from V and 4 bases from J; bases unmatched to any gene: 8. The CDR3 is made up of 16 amino acids. CDR3 loop: CARTPGTGGHNEKLFF. CDR3 nucleotides: TGTGCCAGAACCCCTGGGACAGGGGGACATAATGAAAAACTGTTTTTT.

This chain connects TRBV7-3 to TRBJ1-1; TRBD1 agrees at 8 bases. The germline V gene encodes CDR1 SGHTA and CDR2 FQGTGA. The V gene end was trimmed by 6 bases and the J gene end by 3 bases; junction bases not matched to a gene: 3. This CDR3 has 13 amino acids. CDR3 in amino acids: CASRLQGDTEAFF. CDR3 coding DNA: TGTGCCAGCAGACTACAGGGGGACACTGAAGCTTTCTTT.

This sequence joins TRBV2 and TRBJ1-4; a possible D gene is TRBD1 (5 bases). Germline V gene data show CDR1 as SNHLY and CDR2 as FYNNEI. The length of the CDR3 is 15 residues. V was shortened by 7 bases and J by 3 bases, with 15 bases between the two germline ends. Here the CDR3 reads CASNGPRGANEKLFF. In DNA, the CDR3 is TGTGCCAGCAATGGCCCGCGGGGGGCTAATGAAAAACTGTTTTTT.

This chain uses TRBV29-1 with TRBJ1-2, with a tentative D call TRBD1 (5 bases). The germline CDR1 and CDR2 sequences are SQVTM and ANQGSEA. Trimming took off 3 bases at V and 6 bases at J, with 20 bases between the two ends. The CDR3 loop spans 15 amino acids. Here the CDR3 reads CSVEALRDRLHGYTF. For the CDR3, the DNA is TGCAGCGTTGAGGCCCTCAGGGATCGGCTCCATGGCTACACCTTC.

This chain joins TRBV7-9 and TRBJ1-4; maybe TRBD1 (5 bases). This CDR3 comprises 15 residues. Trimming pared 1 base from V and 5 bases from J, leaving 11 bases between. Germline V CDR1 and CDR2: SEHNR, FQNEAQ (reference sequence). DNA for the CDR3: TGTGCCAGCAGCTTAGAGGACATCCCGAATGAAAAACTGTTTTTT. It encodes CASSLEDIPNEKLFF.

This chain joins TRBV29-1 and TRBJ2-1; TRBD1 matches at 7 bases. CDR3 length equals 14 residues. Germline V gives CDR1 SQVTM, CDR2 ANQGSEA. The V gene end was trimmed by 2 bases and the J gene end by 7 bases; junction bases not matched to a gene: 8. In nucleotides, the CDR3 is TGCAGCGTTGAACTACAGGGGATATCGAATGAGCAGTTCTTC. The encoded protein is CSVELQGISNEQFF.

This rearrangement joins TRBV19 to TRBJ1-1; tentatively, D is TRBD1 (6 bases). This CDR3 is 13 amino acids long. V shed 6 bases and J shed 8 bases, with 16 bases lying between them. CDR1 is LNHDA, CDR2 SQIVND, per germline (reference sequence). This CDR3 reads CASRPRLGQEAFF. CDR3 sequence (DNA): TGTGCCAGTAGGCCCCGCCTGGGACAAGAAGCTTTCTTT.

This clone was seen once. V gene TRBV5-3 combines with J gene TRBJ1-2; 10 bases match TRBD1. TRBV5-3 is an open reading frame whose function is uncertain. This CDR3 has 18 residues. V dropped 4 bases and J dropped 3; count of bases not matched to a gene: 15. This CDR3 is CARSRLKGQGHPHYGYTF. DNA for the CDR3: TGTGCCAGAAGCCGGTTAAAGGGACAGGGGCACCCCCACTATGGCTACACCTTC.

This chain connects TRBV2 to TRBJ1-1, with D possibly matching TRBD1 (5 bases). The CDR3 has 14 amino acids. CDR1 is SNHLY and CDR2 is FYNNEI in the germline V gene. Trimming took 10 bases from V and 4 from J, leaving 19 bases between them. CDR3 sequence reads: CAIKTQGLGTEAFF. As DNA, the CDR3 is TGTGCCATCAAGACCCAGGGTCTTGGCACTGAAGCTTTCTTT.

V and J are TRBV5-8 and TRBJ1-3; 9 bases align to TRBD1. The CDR3 has 19 residues. The V gene end was trimmed by 3 bases and the J gene end by 0 bases; junction bases not matched to a gene: 13. Per germline, CDR1 SGHTS and CDR2 YDEGEE. The CDR3 loop reads CASSSIRDRAFSSGNTIYF. As DNA, the CDR3 is TGTGCCAGCAGCTCGATCCGGGACAGGGCCTTTTCCTCTGGAAACACCATATATTTT.

The rearrangement links TRBV10-2 to TRBJ2-7; TRBD2 matches 10 bases. The CDR3 is 20 amino acids. Germline V gives CDR1 WSHSY, CDR2 SAAADI. Trimming removed 2 bases from V and 1 base from J; junction bases left unmatched: 17. As DNA, the CDR3 is TGCGCCAGCAGTGAGGCGGCGAGGGCTAGCGGGGGCCCGGTGTCCTACGAGCAGTACTTC. This codes for CASSEAARASGGPVSYEQYF.

The chain uses TRBV2 and TRBJ1-6, with D perhaps matching TRBD1 (5 bases). Trimming stripped 1 base from V and 12 bases from J, with 13 bases between. Germline V gene lookup returns CDR1 SNHLY and CDR2 FYNNEI. The CDR3 length is 14 residues. CDR3 sequence (DNA): TGTGCCAGCAGTGAAGGCGGGGGAAGGGGACCCCTCCACTTT. This encodes CASSEGGGRGPLHF. The full variable domain, rest sourced from reference TRBV2 and TRBJ1-6, is EPEVTQTPSHQVTQMGQEVILRCVPISNHLYFYWYRQILGQKVEFLVSFYNNEISEKSEIFDDQFSVERPDGSNFTLKIRSTKLEDSAMYFCASSEGGGRGPLHFGNGTRLTVT.

The rearrangement links TRBV9 to TRBJ1-3; D might be TRBD1 (6 bases). CDR3 size: 17 residues. Germline values: CDR1 SGDLS, CDR2 YYNGEE. V was pared by 0 bases and J by 0 bases, with 13 bases between. DNA of the CDR3: TGTGCCAGCAGCGTAGGGTCAGGGGCGAACTCTGGAAACACCATATATTTT. Its protein product is CASSVGSGANSGNTIYF.

This chain connects TRBV30 to TRBJ1-4, with D perhaps TRBD1 (5 bases). Germline-derived CDR1 and CDR2 are GTSNPN and SVGIG (reference sequence). Deletions cut 1 base from V and 5 bases from J, with 11 bases between. The length of the CDR3 is 14 residues. The CDR3 reads CAWSGGGANEKLFF. The CDR3 DNA follows: TGTGCCTGGAGTGGTGGTGGGGCCAATGAAAAACTGTTTTTT.

J is TRBJ1-3 and V is TRBV11-3, with a tentative D call TRBD1 (6 bases). Germline V gives CDR1 SGHNT, CDR2 YENEEA. The CDR3 spans 15 residues. With 5 bases removed from V and 0 bases from J, the gap between germline ends came to 11 bases. DNA of the CDR3: TGTGCCAGCAGCCAGGGACATAACTCTGGAAACACCATATATTTT. Translation gives CASSQGHNSGNTIYF.

The chain has TRBV5-1 and TRBJ1-6; no clear D gene. Germline lookup yields CDR1 SGHRS and CDR2 YFSETQ. The CDR3 contains 15 residues. The V and J ends lost 3 bases and 9 bases respectively, with 16 bases between them. CDR3 sequence reads: CASSWEVADGSPLHF. The CDR3 region has the DNA TGCGCCAGCAGCTGGGAGGTAGCAGACGGTTCACCCCTCCACTTT.

This clone was detected once. The V and J genes are TRBV9 and TRBJ1-1, with TRBD1 as a possible D gene (6 bases). The germline V gene encodes CDR1 SGDLS and CDR2 YYNGEE. There are 16 residues in the CDR3. V gave up 0 bases and J gave up 5 bases, with 17 bases separating them. Here the CDR3 DNA reads TGTGCCAGCAGCGTAGACGGGGGGGCGGATCGGACTGAAGCTTTCTTT. Translation: CASSVDGGADRTEAFF. Full variable domain (outside the CDR3, taken from reference TRBV9 and TRBJ1-1): DSGVTQTPKHLITATGQRVTLRCSPRSGDLSVYWYQQSLDQGLQFLIQYYNGEERAKGNILERFSAQQFPDLHSELNLSSLELGDSALYFCASSVDGGADRTEAFFGQGTRLTVV.

CDR3 DNA sequence: TGTGCCAGCAGCCCTAAGGGGTCTGGAAACACCATATATTTT. Amino acids: CASSPKGSGNTIYF. The chain is built from TRBV11-3 and TRBJ1-3, with a possible D match to TRBD1 (5 bases). The V end was cut by 5 bases, the J end by 1 base, with 9 bases between. From germline, CDR1 is SGHNT and CDR2 YENEEA. This CDR3 is built from 14 residues.

The chain employs TRBV4-1 and TRBJ1-5, with TRBD1 matching over 7 bases. This CDR3 region has 15 residues. V dropped 0 bases and J dropped 6; count of bases not matched to a gene: 5. The germline CDR1 and CDR2 sequences are MGHRA and YSYEKL. This chain's CDR3 is CASSQDPAGGQPQHF. The CDR3 nucleotides read TGCGCCAGCAGCCAAGATCCAGCAGGGGGTCAGCCCCAGCATTTT.

CDR3 residues: CASSPRIIGTEGYEQYF. The CDR3 DNA reads TGTGCCAGCAGCCCGAGGATCATCGGGACAGAAGGCTACGAGCAGTACTTC. This chain links TRBV14 with TRBJ2-7; 7 bases match TRBD1. CDR3 length equals 17 residues. The V segment lost 4 bases and the J segment 3 bases; nucleotides outside the gene matches: 15. Germline CDR1 is SGHDN and CDR2 is FVKESK.

CDR3 bases: TGTGCCAGCAGCCCCAGACAGGGGAGCACAGATACGCAGTATTTT. As protein: CASSPRQGSTDTQYF. The V call is TRBV9, the J call TRBJ2-3; 8 bases agree with TRBD1. Trimming cost V 4 bases and J 0 bases; bases outside gene matches: 4. CDR3 size: 15 residues. CDR1 is SGDLS, CDR2 YYNGEE, per germline. Full variable domain (outside the CDR3, taken from reference TRBV9 and TRBJ2-3): DSGVTQTPKHLITATGQRVTLRCSPRSGDLSVYWYQQSLDQGLQFLIQYYNGEERAKGNILERFSAQQFPDLHSELNLSSLELGDSALYFCASSPRQGSTDTQYFGPGTRLTVL.

The rearrangement joins TRBV19 to TRBJ1-1; D may be TRBD1 (5 bases). CDR3 length equals 13 residues. The germline V gene encodes CDR1 LNHDA and CDR2 SQIVND (reference sequence). Trimming took 3 bases from V and 2 from J, leaving 7 bases between them. CDR3 sequence reads: CASSIQGNTEAFF. CDR3 DNA sequence: TGTGCCAGTAGTATTCAGGGAAACACTGAAGCTTTCTTT. The complete variable domain, with remaining parts taken from reference TRBV19 and TRBJ1-1, reads DGGITQSPKYLFRKEGQNVTLSCEQNLNHDAMYWYRQDPGQGLRLIYYSQIVNDFQKGDIAEGYSVSREKKESFPLTVTSAQKNPTAFYLCASSIQGNTEAFFGQGTRLTVV.

The J gene is TRBJ2-3, the V gene TRBV2, with 7 bases matching TRBD1. Germline-derived CDR1 and CDR2 are SNHLY and FYNNEI. Germline trimming cut 5 bases from V and 4 bases from J; bases unmatched to any gene: 9. The CDR3 length is 15 residues. The CDR3 nucleotides read TGTGCCAGCAGTCAAGGGACAGTGAGGCCAGATACGCAGTATTTT. Translating it yields CASSQGTVRPDTQYF.